The 27 T cell receptor beta chains given below trace back to one sample, sequenced in a study of cytomegalovirus exposure and HLA in healthy donors. Researchers ran the PCR with 60 Vbeta and 13 Jbeta primers. Sequencing was performed with immunoSEQ multiplex PCR; in TCRdb, only in-frame clones are kept and a portion is missing. The table has tens of thousands of clones, 60% to 80% seen once. The specimen sequenced was PBMCs. Every receptor here comes from a woman between 50 and 59 years old in good health and CMV-seropositive.

The chain combines TRBV7-9 with TRBJ1-5, with TRBD1 matching 7 bases. Per the germline V gene, CDR1 is SEHNR and CDR2 is FQNEAQ (reference sequence). This CDR3 region has 17 residues. J lost 0 bases, V lost 3 bases, and 8 bases had no gene match. CDR3 loop: CASSFSGTDYSNQPQHF. DNA of the CDR3: TGTGCCAGCAGCTTCTCGGGGACAGACTATAGCAATCAGCCCCAGCATTTT.

The chain is built from TRBV6-4 and TRBJ2-1, with 7 bases matching TRBD2. J was trimmed by 5 bases and V by 0 bases; bases with no gene match: 1. Germline loops: CDR1 MRHNA, CDR2 SNTAGT. The CDR3 is made up of 14 amino acids. As DNA, the CDR3 is TGTGCCAGCAGTGACTCCGGGGGGAACAATGAGCAGTTCTTC. Amino acids: CASSDSGGNNEQFF.

The gene calls are TRBV19 and TRBJ1-2; 7 nucleotides align to TRBD1. Trimming took 7 bases from V and 4 from J; bases not matched to a gene: 6. The CDR3 spans 13 residues. CDR1 and CDR2 (germline): LNHDA, SQIVND (reference sequence). The CDR3 bases are TGTGCCAGTAAGGAGACAGGGATCTATGGCTACACCTTC. Translation: CASKETGIYGYTF.

This clone appeared a few times. The chain has TRBV19 and TRBJ2-7; tentative D call: TRBD1 (6 bases). V was clipped by 7 bases and J by 2 bases, with 12 bases between them. CDR1 and CDR2 from the germline V gene are LNHDA and SQIVND (reference sequence). This CDR3 comprises 13 residues. The CDR3 is CASMGTPTYEQYF. CDR3 nucleotides: TGTGCCAGTATGGGGACACCAACCTACGAGCAGTACTTC. The full variable domain, completed using reference TRBV19 and TRBJ2-7, is DGGITQSPKYLFRKEGQNVTLSCEQNLNHDAMYWYRQDPGQGLRLIYYSQIVNDFQKGDIAEGYSVSREKKESFPLTVTSAQKNPTAFYLCASMGTPTYEQYFGPGTRLTVT.

CDR3 coding DNA: TGTGCCAGCAGCTGGGGCCTCCAGGGGTCCTACAATGAGCAGTTCTTC. It translates to CASSWGLQGSYNEQFF. The chain joins TRBV11-2 to TRBJ2-1, with D tentatively TRBD1 (6 bases). The germline CDR1 and CDR2 sequences are SGHAT and FQNNGV. The CDR3 loop spans 16 amino acids. V was pared by 4 bases and J by 1 base, with 14 bases between.

The chain has TRBV7-8 and TRBJ1-2; maybe TRBD1 (6 bases). Germline CDR1 reads SGHVS; CDR2 reads FQNEAQ. CDR3 length equals 16 residues. V lost 6 bases and J lost 4, with 21 bases in between. The CDR3 coding sequence is TGTGCCAGCAGTCCCGCTGCCGGGACATTTATCTATGGCTACACCTTC. Protein: CASSPAAGTFIYGYTF.

The gene calls are TRBV21-1 and TRBJ1-1; TRBD1, the table's D call, was not compared with the DNA. TRBV21-1 is reported as a pseudogene. The CDR3 is 16 amino acids. Here the CDR3 reads CASSKKTGDLNTEAFF. The CDR3 nucleotides are TGTGCCAGCAGCAAAAAGACAGGGGACCTGAACACTGAAGCTTTCTTT.

The chain couples TRBV27 to TRBJ1-1; 8 bases are a match to TRBD1. The V gene end was trimmed by 5 bases and the J gene end by 6 bases; junction bases not matched to a gene: 11. CDR3 length equals 15 residues. The germline V gene has CDR1 MNHEY and CDR2 SMNVEV (reference sequence). This chain's CDR3 is CASSGPDREVPEAFF. Here the CDR3 DNA reads TGTGCCAGCAGTGGACCGGACAGGGAGGTACCTGAAGCTTTCTTT.

J is TRBJ2-7 and V is TRBV7-9, with 11 nucleotides matching TRBD2. CDR1 and CDR2 (germline): SEHNR, FQNEAQ (reference sequence). CDR3 length equals 16 residues. V lost 5 bases and J lost 3; bases outside the gene matches: 9. CDR3 sequence reads: CASSPSGRPPIYEQYF. The CDR3 DNA follows: TGTGCCAGCAGCCCTAGCGGGAGGCCTCCAATCTACGAGCAGTACTTC.

The chain is built from TRBV27 and TRBJ2-3, with 7 bases lining up with TRBD2. The CDR3 totals 15 residues. Germline V gene lookup returns CDR1 MNHEY and CDR2 SMNVEV (reference sequence). J lost 1 base, V lost 2 bases, and 3 bases had no gene match. The CDR3 sequence is CASSLRLAGTDTQYF. CDR3 coding DNA: TGTGCCAGCAGTTTACGTCTAGCGGGCACAGATACGCAGTATTTT.

V is TRBV4-3 and J is TRBJ2-7, with TRBD2 matching over 9 bases. CDR3 length: 15 amino acids. V trimming: 3 bases; J trimming: 5 bases; junction bases outside the gene matches: 8. Germline CDR1 is LGHNA and CDR2 is YSLEER. In nucleotides, the CDR3 is TGCGCCAGCAGCCATGGAATAGCGGGAGACAACGAGCAGTACTTC. It specifies CASSHGIAGDNEQYF.

This clone was recorded a few times. For the CDR3, the DNA is TGTGCCAGCAGTTCGGGACTAGCGGGCTCCTACAATGAGCAGTTCTTC. Its translation is CASSSGLAGSYNEQFF. The chain recombines TRBV27 with TRBJ2-1; 12 nucleotides agree with TRBD2. After removal of 4 bases from V and 0 bases from J, the junction contained 1 base not matched to a gene. The CDR3 consists of 16 residues. The germline V gene has CDR1 MNHEY and CDR2 SMNVEV (reference sequence).

The rearrangement joins TRBV5-1 to TRBJ2-3, with 8 nucleotides matching TRBD1. V shed 2 bases and J 3 bases; nucleotides not matched to a gene: 8. Germline-derived CDR1 and CDR2 are SGHRS and YFSETQ. This CDR3 is 16 amino acids long. CDR3 amino acids: CASSLTGTGGTDTQYF. The CDR3 bases are TGCGCCAGCAGCTTAACCGGGACAGGAGGGACAGATACGCAGTATTTT.

V usage is TRBV30 and J usage is TRBJ2-1, with 11 positions matching TRBD2. The trim removed 4 bases at V and 9 bases at J, leaving 11 bases unmatched. The CDR3 length is 15 residues. Germline V lookup: CDR1 GTSNPN, CDR2 SVGIG (reference sequence). This CDR3 is CAWTSLAGVTGEQFF. CDR3 DNA sequence: TGTGCCTGGACCTCACTAGCGGGAGTTACGGGTGAGCAGTTCTTC.

The J gene is TRBJ2-5, the V gene TRBV4-3; 9 bases fit TRBD2. CDR3 size: 19 residues. With 1 base clipped from V and 4 bases from J, the junction kept 16 bases outside the gene matches. Looked up from germline, CDR1 is LGHNA and CDR2 is YSLEER. Here the CDR3 reads CASSQAYPGSGRDVETQYF. The CDR3 DNA reads as TGCGCCAGCAGCCAAGCCTACCCTGGTAGCGGGAGAGATGTAGAGACCCAGTACTTC.

The chain recombines TRBV7-3 with TRBJ2-1, with TRBD2 matching over 7 bases. The V gene end was trimmed by 0 bases and the J gene end by 8 bases; junction bases not matched to a gene: 7. CDR1 is SGHTA and CDR2 is FQGTGA in the germline V gene. This CDR3 is built from 15 residues. CDR3 sequence (DNA): TGTGCCAGCAGCTTAACTTTGGGAGGGGTACATGAGCAGTTCTTC. This codes for CASSLTLGGVHEQFF. Variable domain in full (rest from reference TRBV7-3 and TRBJ2-1): GAGVSQTPSNKVTEKGKYVELRCDPISGHTALYWYRQSLGQGPEFLIYFQGTGAADDSGLPNDRFFAVRPEGSVSTLKIQRTERGDSAVYLCASSLTLGGVHEQFFGPGTRLTVL.

DNA for the CDR3: TGTGCCAGCAGTTTACACCTTTTGAGGGAGCGGTCATACAATGAGCAGTTCTTC. Protein: CASSLHLLRERSYNEQFF. This chain uses TRBV28 with TRBJ2-1; D is perhaps TRBD2 (5 bases). Looked up from germline, CDR1 is MDHEN and CDR2 is SYDVKM. The CDR3 runs 18 residues. V was clipped by 2 bases and J by 4 bases, with 21 bases between them.

The chain combines TRBV10-3 with TRBJ2-5, with a tentative D call TRBD1 (6 bases). CDR3 size: 13 residues. V was shortened by 6 bases and J by 3 bases, with 11 bases between the two germline ends. From germline, CDR1 is ENHRY and CDR2 SYGVKD. The CDR3 spells CAISLDSEETQYF. The CDR3 DNA is TGTGCCATCAGCCTGGACAGTGAAGAGACCCAGTACTTC.

The V and J genes are TRBV5-4 and TRBJ2-5; 9 bases align to TRBD2. The V gene's germline CDR1 is SGHNT and CDR2 YYREEE (reference sequence). This CDR3 comprises 15 residues. J lost 0 bases, V lost 5 bases, and 5 bases had no gene match. The CDR3 DNA is TGTGCCAGCAGGCCTAGCGGGGCCAACCAAGAGACCCAGTACTTC. This encodes CASRPSGANQETQYF.

The V and J genes are TRBV4-3 and TRBJ2-3; D may be TRBD2 (6 bases). CDR1 is LGHNA, CDR2 YSLEER, per germline. The CDR3 is 17 residues long. V was trimmed by 0 bases and J by 1 base, leaving 14 bases between them. This chain's CDR3 is CASSQDGVGLGTDTQYF. DNA for the CDR3: TGCGCCAGCAGCCAAGATGGTGTGGGACTGGGCACAGATACGCAGTATTTT.

The chain combines TRBV28 with TRBJ1-1; possible D gene TRBD1, 5 bases. This CDR3 comprises 15 residues. Trimming stripped 4 bases from V and 4 bases from J, with 16 bases between. Germline loops: CDR1 MDHEN, CDR2 SYDVKM. The CDR3 spells CASSSPGAGSTEAFF. Here the CDR3 DNA reads TGTGCCAGCAGTTCCCCCGGGGCGGGGAGCACTGAAGCTTTCTTT.

J is TRBJ2-3 and V is TRBV28; no clear D gene. The CDR3 is made up of 14 amino acids. The germline gives CDR1 MDHEN, CDR2 SYDVKM. Deletions cut 5 bases from V and 0 bases from J, with 9 bases between. CDR3 in DNA: TGTGCCAGCAGTCCCCTCAGGAGCACAGATACGCAGTATTTT. It is translated as CASSPLRSTDTQYF.

The chain uses TRBV7-9 and TRBJ2-7; no reliable D call. Germline V CDR1 and CDR2: SEHNR, FQNEAQ (reference sequence). The CDR3 is 12 amino acids. Between the trimmed V and J ends, which lost 2 bases and 4 bases, there was a span of 6 bases. CDR3 loop: CASSLPQYEQYF. CDR3 DNA: TGTGCCAGCAGCTTACCCCAATACGAGCAGTACTTC.

This rearrangement joins TRBV27 to TRBJ2-7, with a tentative D call TRBD1 (6 bases). The length of the CDR3 is 15 residues. V lost 6 bases to trimming and J lost 2 bases, with 17 bases between them. The germline CDR1 and CDR2 sequences are MNHEY and SMNVEV (reference sequence). CDR3 in DNA: TGTGCCAGCAGCCCCCTCAGGGGCCAACCCTACGAGCAGTACTTC. Protein: CASSPLRGQPYEQYF.

The chain recombines TRBV20-1 with TRBJ1-2; 9 positions agree with TRBD1. This CDR3 spans 11 amino acids. Germline V gene data show CDR1 as DFQATT and CDR2 as SNEGSKA (reference sequence). The CDR3 protein is CTRTGDYGYTF. CDR3 DNA sequence: TGCACTCGGACAGGGGACTATGGCTACACCTTC.

This sequence joins TRBV28 and TRBJ1-1; 10 bases are shared with TRBD1. Germline V gene data show CDR1 as MDHEN and CDR2 as SYDVKM. J gave up 7 bases and V 10 bases, and 21 bases lay outside the gene matches. The CDR3 runs 17 residues. The CDR3 DNA sequence: TGTGCCACCCCTCCACCGGGACAGGGGCTCCCCTGGGGTGAAGCTTTCTTT. This gives the protein CATPPPGQGLPWGEAFF.

This chain joins TRBV7-3 and TRBJ2-1; a possible D gene is TRBD2 (6 bases). This CDR3 spans 15 amino acids. V was pared by 5 bases and J by 3 bases, with 14 bases between. Germline CDR1 reads SGHTA; CDR2 reads FQGTGA. CDR3 in amino acids: CASSPAAAGYNEQFF. The CDR3 region has the DNA TGTGCCAGCAGCCCCGCGGCAGCGGGCTACAATGAGCAGTTCTTC. The entire variable domain, with the rest obtained from reference TRBV7-3 and TRBJ2-1, is as follows: GAGVSQTPSNKVTEKGKYVELRCDPISGHTALYWYRQSLGQGPEFLIYFQGTGAADDSGLPNDRFFAVRPEGSVSTLKIQRTERGDSAVYLCASSPAAAGYNEQFFGPGTRLTVL.